The TCR beta chain under discussion was sequenced for a study of T cells after yellow fever vaccination. Study context: In the case of low-cell-number fractions, SMART-Seq v4 Ultra Low Input was used for preparation. Study-level results: The secondary response peaked faster, at day 5 versus 15, but was weaker.

This CDR3 contains 15 residues. Germline-derived CDR1 and CDR2 are MNHNY and SVGAGI (reference sequence). V lost 7 bases and J 6 bases, leaving 18 bases between the germline ends. TCRdb independently ran MiXCR on the 5' RACE reads; one entry per CDR3 protein. The sample lists 250,000 to 400,000 distinct CDR3 sequences, about 4% seen once, with about 26% in the top ten. A remark on this clonotype: Its antigen is still unknown.

The chain is built from TRBV6-6 and TRBJ1-4; D uncertain. This sequence originates from a man aged 18 to 29 who received the YFV17D yellow fever vaccine. The source was PBMCs, collected 5 days after the yellow fever booster vaccination. This CDR3 is CASKPTTDSYEKLFF. The CDR3 DNA is TGTGCCAGCAAGCCTACGACGGACTCCTATGAAAAACTGTTTTTT.